This T cell receptor beta chain is drawn from a study of shared clonotypes between healthy human individuals. A note on this clone: Antigen specificity is unknown.

Notes on the study in general: The represented genetic and exposure-history diversity was limited by the small number of donors.

The V and J ends lost 5 bases and 2 bases, in that order; junction bases with no gene match: 10. CDR1 and CDR2 from the germline V gene are SEHNR and FQNEAQ (reference sequence). CDR3 length: 17 residues. Donors, without exception, were Caucasian adults residing in Nashville, Tennessee. The data were produced by immunoSEQ multiplex PCR, yet TCRdb's version contains in-frame clones alone and is incomplete. The sample records some 2.4 million clones, 93% being singletons. Sequencing was done on a sample of naive CD4+ T cells from PBMCs. Subset of the sample: CD45RA+ positively selected. The chain carries TRBV7-9 and TRBJ1-3; 9 bases line up with TRBD1. This clonotype was obtained from a man younger than 30 in good health. Some clones in this sample may be carry-over from other donors' samples. The DNA for the CDR3 is TGTGCCAGCAGCCCCGCCCCGGGACAGGGTACTGGAAACACCATATATTTT. Protein: CASSPAPGQGTGNTIYF.